The 24 T cell receptor beta chains below come from one sample, sequenced in a study of control samples from healthy donors and cancer patients. Assay: immunoSEQ multiplex PCR; the TCRdb copy retains only in-frame clones and omits some. Of fewer than 150,000 clones in the sample, around 90% were seen once. The sample consisted of blood. All receptors come from a man between 18 and 35 years old in good health.

This chain uses TRBV19 with TRBJ2-1; 8 bases map to TRBD2. Unmatched junction bases numbered 14, after V lost 8 bases and J lost 5 bases. Germline values: CDR1 LNHDA, CDR2 SQIVND (reference sequence). The length of the CDR3 is 16 residues. CDR3 protein: CASRSTTRGGNNEQFF. The CDR3 coding sequence is TGTGCCAGTCGGAGCACCACCCGGGGGGGGAACAATGAGCAGTTCTTC.

The rearrangement links TRBV4-3 to TRBJ1-1, with TRBD1 matching 8 bases. Germline CDR1 reads LGHNA; CDR2 reads YSLEER. The V and J ends lost 3 bases and 5 bases, in that order; junction bases with no gene match: 8. This CDR3 is 15 amino acids long. CDR3 in amino acids: CASSHDRGGRTEAFF. CDR3 nucleotide sequence: TGCGCCAGCAGCCATGACAGGGGCGGGCGGACTGAAGCTTTCTTT.

This rearrangement joins TRBV2 to TRBJ1-2; D gene uncertain. Trimming shortened V by 6 bases and J by 5 bases, and 10 bases separated the two germline ends. From germline, CDR1 is SNHLY and CDR2 FYNNEI. There are 12 residues in the CDR3. CDR3 sequence reads: CASRATDYGYTF. Written as DNA, the CDR3 is TGTGCCAGCAGGGCAACTGATTATGGCTACACCTTC.

About this clone itself: The same CDR3 also results from other DNA sequences found in this sample. This rearrangement joins TRBV12-3 or TRBV12-4 to TRBJ2-2; no definite D call. This CDR3 is 12 amino acids long. Trimming removed 6 bases at V and 4 bases at J, with 6 bases between. The CDR3 nucleotides are TGTGCCAGCAGCTCGTCCACCGGGGAGCTGTTTTTT. Protein: CASSSSTGELFF.

J is TRBJ1-1 and V is TRBV18; D is unclear. Germline CDR1 and CDR2: KGHSH and LQKENI. This CDR3 is 13 amino acids long. V lost 5 bases and J lost 1, with 8 bases in between. CDR3 sequence (DNA): TGTGCCAGCTCATACAGTTCGAACACTGAAGCTTTCTTT. Protein sequence: CASSYSSNTEAFF.

This chain connects TRBV15 to TRBJ1-1; D might be TRBD1 (5 bases). The V end lost 1 base, the J end lost 5 bases, and 17 bases lay between the germline ends. This CDR3 comprises 16 residues. Germline CDR1 reads LNHNV; CDR2 reads YYDKDF (reference sequence). CDR3 bases: TGTGCCACCAGCAGAGGACCCGGGGGGGGAAAAACTGAAGCTTTCTTT. It specifies CATSRGPGGGKTEAFF.

In its sample, this clone was seen once. This sequence joins TRBV5-6 and TRBJ2-1; TRBD2 agrees at 13 bases. The CDR3 is 17 amino acids. The V gene end was trimmed by 4 bases and the J gene end by 2 bases; junction bases not matched to a gene: 6. Germline V gene sequence: CDR1 SGHDT, CDR2 YYEEEE. This CDR3 reads CASSDGLAGVTYNEQFF. DNA for the CDR3: TGTGCCAGCAGCGACGGACTAGCGGGAGTCACCTACAATGAGCAGTTCTTC.

The sample holds one count of this clone. This chain joins TRBV15 and TRBJ1-4; D unresolved. Trimming shortened V by 0 bases and J by 10 bases, and 18 bases separated the two germline ends. The CDR3 covers 16 residues. Germline lookup yields CDR1 LNHNV and CDR2 YYDKDF (reference sequence). The DNA of the CDR3 is TGTGCCACCAGCAGAGATAGGGAACAGCCCTGGCGAAAACTGTTTTTT. Amino acid sequence: CATSRDREQPWRKLFF.

This chain links TRBV11-2 with TRBJ1-3; 8 bases agree with TRBD1. Trimming at V came to 2 bases and at J to 4 bases, leaving 7 bases not matched to a gene. The CDR3 is 16 amino acids. Per the germline V gene, CDR1 is SGHAT and CDR2 is FQNNGV. In nucleotides, the CDR3 is TGTGCCAGCAGCTTAAGTGTAGGGACAGGAGGAAACACCATATATTTT. It encodes CASSLSVGTGGNTIYF. Variable domain in full (rest from reference TRBV11-2 and TRBJ1-3): EAGVAQSPRYKIIEKRQSVAFWCNPISGHATLYWYQQILGQGPKLLIQFQNNGVVDDSQLPKDRFSAERLKGVDSTLKIQPAKLEDSAVYLCASSLSVGTGGNTIYFGEGSWLTVV.

This chain connects TRBV9 to TRBJ2-1, with 7 bases fitting TRBD2. The J segment lost 3 bases and the V segment lost 0 bases, leaving 3 bases of the junction unmatched. The CDR3 has 15 residues. The V gene's germline CDR1 is SGDLS and CDR2 YYNGEE. The DNA of the CDR3 is TGTGCCAGCAGCGTAGACCGGGGGGACTACAATGAGCAGTTCTTC. As protein: CASSVDRGDYNEQFF.

This clone was picked up one time. V and J are TRBV7-9 and TRBJ2-5; D unclear. The V gene lost 2 bases and the J gene lost 5 bases, with 12 bases spanning the gap. Per germline, CDR1 SEHNR and CDR2 FQNEAQ (reference sequence). This CDR3 region has 14 residues. The CDR3 DNA is TGTGCCAGCAGCTTACAAACGGCTGACGAGACCCAGTACTTC. This translates into CASSLQTADETQYF. Filled out from reference TRBV7-9 and TRBJ2-5, the complete variable domain reads DTGVSQNPRHKITKRGQNVTFRCDPISEHNRLYWYRQTLGQGPEFLTYFQNEAQLEKSRLLSDRFSAERPKGSFSTLEIQRTEQGDSAMYLCASSLQTADETQYFGPGTRLLVL.

The chain employs TRBV2 and TRBJ1-1; TRBD1 is a possible D gene (5 bases). The CDR3 has 14 residues. V was cut by 3 bases and J by 1 base, with 9 bases left in between. Germline CDR1 and CDR2: SNHLY and FYNNEI. The CDR3, as DNA: TGTGCCAGCAGTGAGGACACCGGGAACACTGAAGCTTTCTTT. It is translated as CASSEDTGNTEAFF.

This rearrangement joins TRBV27 to TRBJ1-5, with D uncertain. CDR1 is MNHEY, CDR2 SMNVEV, per germline (reference sequence). The CDR3 loop spans 14 amino acids. V lost 2 bases and J lost 0, with 5 bases in between. The chain's CDR3 is CASSLGHSNQPQHF. The CDR3, as DNA: TGTGCCAGCAGTTTAGGGCATAGCAATCAGCCCCAGCATTTT.

Concerning this clone itself: This sample includes further DNA sequences coding for the same CDR3. CDR3 region: CASSFTDYGYTF. Written as DNA, the CDR3 is TGTGCCAGCAGCTTCACGGACTATGGCTACACCTTC. The rearrangement links TRBV7-2 to TRBJ1-2; D remains ambiguous. Per germline, CDR1 SGHTA and CDR2 FQGNSA. The CDR3 totals 12 residues. Between the trimmed V and J ends, which lost 3 bases and 3 bases, there was a span of 5 bases.

This clone was seen only once. The chain uses TRBV14 and TRBJ1-3; D uncertain. Germline CDR1 and CDR2: SGHDN and FVKESK. V was trimmed by 0 bases and J by 0 bases, leaving 9 bases between them. This CDR3 has 16 amino acids. CDR3 sequence reads: CASSQDSSYSGNTIYF. In DNA form, the CDR3 reads TGTGCCAGCAGCCAAGACAGTTCCTACTCTGGAAACACCATATATTTT.

This chain uses TRBV9 with TRBJ1-1, with D tentatively TRBD1 (6 bases). V was trimmed by 0 bases and J by 8 bases, leaving 17 bases between them. The CDR3 totals 15 residues. Germline loops: CDR1 SGDLS, CDR2 YYNGEE. DNA for the CDR3: TGTGCCAGCAGCGTAGCAGGGACACCTTCCGGAGAAGCTTTCTTT. Protein sequence: CASSVAGTPSGEAFF. The full variable domain, its missing parts supplied by reference TRBV9 and TRBJ1-1, is DSGVTQTPKHLITATGQRVTLRCSPRSGDLSVYWYQQSLDQGLQFLIQYYNGEERAKGNILERFSAQQFPDLHSELNLSSLELGDSALYFCASSVAGTPSGEAFFGQGTRLTVV.

The rearrangement links TRBV10-3 to TRBJ2-1, with no clear D. The CDR3 runs 11 residues. Germline lookup yields CDR1 ENHRY and CDR2 SYGVKD. Deletions cut 0 bases from V and 6 bases from J, with 0 bases between. The CDR3 DNA sequence: TGTGCCATCAGTGAGTCCAATGAGCAGTTCTTC. This codes for CAISESNEQFF.

Here the CDR3 DNA reads TGCGCCAGCAGCCAAGGGAGGGGTTTGAACACTGAAGCTTTCTTT. Translating gives CASSQGRGLNTEAFF. The chain is built from TRBV4-1 and TRBJ1-1, with D perhaps matching TRBD1 (5 bases). CDR3 length: 15 residues. V was cut by 1 base and J by 0 bases, with 9 bases left in between. The V gene's germline CDR1 is MGHRA and CDR2 YSYEKL.

This chain uses TRBV19 with TRBJ2-1, with TRBD2 identical over 7 bases. This CDR3 region has 13 residues. V lost 3 bases and J lost 7; bases outside the gene matches: 3. The germline CDR1 and CDR2 sequences are LNHDA and SQIVND (reference sequence). CDR3: CASSIFSGNEQFF. In DNA form, the CDR3 reads TGTGCCAGTAGTATCTTTAGCGGGAATGAGCAGTTCTTC. Full variable domain (remainder filled in from reference TRBV19 and TRBJ2-1): DGGITQSPKYLFRKEGQNVTLSCEQNLNHDAMYWYRQDPGQGLRLIYYSQIVNDFQKGDIAEGYSVSREKKESFPLTVTSAQKNPTAFYLCASSIFSGNEQFFGPGTRLTVL.

V gene TRBV5-1 combines with J gene TRBJ2-5, with a weak D call TRBD2 (6 bases). Per the germline V gene, CDR1 is SGHRS and CDR2 is YFSETQ. CDR3 size: 14 residues. V lost 0 bases, J lost 1 base, and 7 bases lay in between. The CDR3 loop reads CASSLVSGQETQYF. The CDR3 nucleotides read TGCGCCAGCAGCTTGGTTAGCGGCCAAGAGACCCAGTACTTC.

The chain recombines TRBV6-2 or TRBV6-3 with TRBJ2-5; 8 bases map to TRBD2. Germline CDR1 reads MNHEY; CDR2 reads SVGEGT. The V segment lost 6 bases and the J segment 3 bases; nucleotides outside the gene matches: 3. This CDR3 has 13 residues. The CDR3 DNA reads as TGTGCCAGCAGCTTACTAGCGGAAGAGACCCAGTACTTC. As protein: CASSLLAEETQYF.

The V gene is TRBV9, the J gene TRBJ2-2; 9 bases align to TRBD2. Germline assignment: CDR1 SGDLS and CDR2 YYNGEE. This CDR3 spans 15 amino acids. V shed 7 bases and J 2 bases; nucleotides not matched to a gene: 6. The DNA for the CDR3 is TGTGCCAGCGACCTAGCGGGGTCCAACACCGGGGAGCTGTTTTTT. Protein sequence: CASDLAGSNTGELFF.

V and J are TRBV7-9 and TRBJ2-1; no firm D call. Germline CDR1 SEHNR, CDR2 FQNEAQ (reference sequence). Trimming removed 4 bases at V and 5 bases at J, with 9 bases between. CDR3 length equals 13 residues. The DNA of the CDR3 is TGTGCCAGCAGCTCCCAGACCAACAATGAGCAGTTCTTC. The encoded protein is CASSSQTNNEQFF.

This clone has just a few counts. The rearrangement joins TRBV4-1 to TRBJ1-2; D unresolved. The ends were cut back, 0 bases at V and 4 bases at J, with 12 bases in the middle. CDR3 size: 15 residues. CDR1 is MGHRA and CDR2 is YSYEKL in the germline V gene. CDR3 in DNA: TGCGCCAGCAGCCAAGAAAGGACGGGCCCCTATGGCTACACCTTC. Amino acid sequence: CASSQERTGPYGYTF.